This T cell receptor (beta chain) was identified during a study of identical twins. Overall study findings and caveats: Out-of-frame alpha sequences common to twins exhibited an excess of low generation probability.

Template switching added a universal primer site, and cDNA bore unique molecular identifiers. TCRdb re-analysed the 5' RACE reads in MiXCR, keeping a single row per CDR3 protein. The sample contains roughly 280,000 distinct CDR3 sequences, roughly 8.6% of which appear only once. About this clonotype itself: Its antigen is currently unknown.

Looked up from germline, CDR1 is SGHAT and CDR2 is FQNNGV. V was shortened by 6 bases and J by 12 bases, with 9 bases between the two germline ends. CDR3 length equals 10 residues. These data were also reused for a study on yellow fever vaccine responses in identical twins.

The specimen sequenced was CD8+ T cells sorted from blood. This TCR derives from a woman aged 18-29 years in good health. The genes are TRBV11-2 and TRBJ2-1, with D perhaps matching TRBD2 (5 bases). CDR3 nucleotide sequence: TGTGCCAGCAGGGGAGATGGGCAGTTCTTC. Amino acids: CASRGDGQFF.